This T cell receptor beta chain originates from a study of beta chain features in type 1 diabetes. Study background: Examination of sorted cells across all samples involved more than 100,000,000 cells. Study-level results: Moderate yet significant TCRB CDR3 shortening was seen in Type 1 diabetes patients in all four CD4+ subsets.

CDR1 is LGHNA and CDR2 is YSLEER in the germline V gene. Trimming left V 3 bases short and J 5 bases short, with 11 bases between. CDR3 length: 13 amino acids. This clone showed up just a few times. What it binds is unknown. Expressed TCRB transcripts got sequenced, as all isolated RNA was reverse transcribed. Sequenced naive, central memory and regulatory T cell samples produced an average of about 3.57 million reads. Clones were sequenced by immunoSEQ multiplex PCR, and TCRdb holds only the in-frame ones, with some missing. This table has 140,000 to 150,000 clones, 10% appearing once. Blood was drawn once from each donor into heparinised tubes. The draws averaged roughly 120 mL.

V gene TRBV4-3 combines with J gene TRBJ2-7, with D possibly matching TRBD2 (7 bases). This receptor was identified in a man between 18 and 35 years old in good health. Material for sequencing was naive CD4+ T cells from blood. CDR3 residues: CASSQGGGNEQYF. The CDR3 DNA is TGCGCCAGCAGCCAGGGGGGGGGCAACGAGCAGTACTTC.